These 2 T cell receptor beta chains were all obtained from the same sample, sequenced in a study of T cell clusters in autoimmune cytopenias. One tube held mixed TRB-A and TRB-B primer pools for touch-down PCR. TCRdb reprocessed the multiplex PCR reads; each CDR3 protein has one entry and no DNA is given. This sample's table reports around 2,000 distinct CDR3 sequences. Some 38,000 genome equivalents of blood DNA were amplified for TRB. The sequenced sample consisted of peripheral blood. The source is a human donor with an autoimmune cytopenia or autoimmune hepatitis (not recorded which).

By frequency, this clonotype is medium-sized. The chain has TRBV20-1 and TRBJ2-4; absent DNA, TCRdb's TRBD1 call cannot be checked. The CDR3 extends over 15 amino acids. Germline loops: CDR1 DFQATT, CDR2 SNEGSKA (reference sequence). The CDR3: CSASGRILAKNIQYF.

This clonotype is deemed medium-sized (0.01 to 0.1%) by its frequency. The J gene is TRBJ1-1, the V gene TRBV20-1; TCRdb outputs TRBD1, but without DNA this stays unchecked. The CDR3 spans 12 residues. Germline CDR1 and CDR2: DFQATT and SNEGSKA (reference sequence). The CDR3 loop is CSASPGNTEAFF.